This T cell receptor beta chain originates from a study of vaccination and CD4 T cells after COVID-19. Comment on this clonotype: Its antigen is currently unknown.

Oncomine TCR Beta short-read sequencing was applied to DNA from cultured CD4+ T cells. MiXCR, applied by TCRdb to the PCR reads, yields one record per CDR3 protein. The sample contains over 9,500 distinct CDR3 sequences, more than 45% of which appear only once. Treatment meaning: roughly nine-day PBMC culture with coronavirus spike peptide pools or control peptides (ViraFEST assay). After removal of 5 bases from V and 8 bases from J, the junction contained 4 bases not matched to a gene. This CDR3 spans 14 amino acids. Germline V CDR1 and CDR2: LNHDA, SQIVND (reference sequence). Material for sequencing was CD4+ T cells from blood, cultured in vitro. The source of this sequence is a human donor who had recovered from COVID-19. V gene TRBV19 combines with J gene TRBJ2-2; the match to TRBD2 covers 11 bases. CDR3 DNA: TGTGCCAGTAGTGTACTAGCGGGAGTGGGGGAGCTGTTTTTT. Amino acid sequence: CASSVLAGVGELFF.